Below are 2 T cell receptor beta chains sequenced from a single sample in a study of blood T cell repertoires in COVID-19. Libraries were prepared by immunoSEQ multiplex PCR; TCRdb keeps only in-frame clonotypes and omits some of them. The sample includes around 100,000 clones, roughly four fifths of them seen just once. Sequenced sample: peripheral blood. These receptors were taken from a man in his 70s with active or convalescent COVID-19.

This sequence joins TRBV5-4 and TRBJ2-2; possible D gene TRBD1, 6 bases. V was trimmed by 4 bases and J by 6 bases, leaving 19 bases between them. CDR3 size: 16 residues. Per the germline V gene, CDR1 is SGHNT and CDR2 is YYREEE (reference sequence). CDR3 nucleotides: TGTGCCAGCAGCGCGGATTGGGCAGGGGTTTCCGGGGAGCTGTTTTTT. Translated, it gives CASSADWAGVSGELFF.

The chain is built from TRBV10-2 and TRBJ1-1; weak D call: TRBD1 (5 bases). This CDR3 is built from 15 residues. Germline values: CDR1 WSHSY, CDR2 SAAADI. V was pared by 3 bases and J by 1 base, with 12 bases between. The CDR3 nucleotides read TGCGCCAGCAGTGACCAGGGACTCGGGAACACTGAAGCTTTCTTT. Translating it yields CASSDQGLGNTEAFF.